The clone carrying this T cell receptor beta chain was seen only a few times. Its antigen is undetermined. The sample belongs to a study of response to subunit inactivated influenza vaccine. TCRdb ran MiXCR on the RT-PCR reads and lists one entry per CDR3 protein. The data contain 500,000 to 600,000 distinct CDR3 sequences, roughly 12% of them seen just once; the ten biggest clones take up about 10%. This CDR3 comprises 15 residues. V was pared by 3 bases and J by 2 bases, with 12 bases between. Regarding the study as a whole: The authors put forward the suggestion that each seasonal influenza vaccination may bring in only a limited number of new T cells.

The gene calls are TRBV12-3 or TRBV12-4 and TRBJ2-3; D possibly corresponds to TRBD2 (6 bases). The input for sequencing was PBMCs from blood, taken on the day of vaccination. This TCR was recovered from a man between 50 and 59 years old who received an inactivated influenza vaccine. CDR3 amino acids: CASSLRRATTDTQYF. The CDR3 DNA is TGTGCCAGCAGTTTGAGGAGGGCAACCACAGATACGCAGTATTTT.